The clone carrying this TCR beta chain was seen many times. Its antigen remains unidentified. Time point specified: sample taken at primary tumor resection. Germline CDR1 is DFQATT and CDR2 is SNEGSKA (reference sequence). The ends were cut back, 5 bases at V and 4 bases at J, with 11 bases in the middle. There are 12 residues in the CDR3. The data derive from a study of spatial heterogeneity in lung cancer. Study details: Among detected sequences, beta-chain ones consistently exceeded alpha-chain ones in number. Whole-study findings and limits: Ubiquitous expanded tumor TCRs appeared in blood more at resection than follow-up.

TCRdb analysed the 5' RACE reads with MiXCR anew, one entry per CDR3 protein. The table has 43,000 or so distinct CDR3 sequences, under 7.5% seen once. This clonotype was sampled from a female donor with early-stage non-small cell lung cancer. Sequenced here: PBMCs, sampled at surgery. The genes are TRBV20-1 and TRBJ2-5; perhaps TRBD2 as D (6 bases). CDR3 nucleotides: TGCAGTGCTCGACTAGACTCAGAGACCCAGTACTTC. Translating it yields CSARLDSETQYF.